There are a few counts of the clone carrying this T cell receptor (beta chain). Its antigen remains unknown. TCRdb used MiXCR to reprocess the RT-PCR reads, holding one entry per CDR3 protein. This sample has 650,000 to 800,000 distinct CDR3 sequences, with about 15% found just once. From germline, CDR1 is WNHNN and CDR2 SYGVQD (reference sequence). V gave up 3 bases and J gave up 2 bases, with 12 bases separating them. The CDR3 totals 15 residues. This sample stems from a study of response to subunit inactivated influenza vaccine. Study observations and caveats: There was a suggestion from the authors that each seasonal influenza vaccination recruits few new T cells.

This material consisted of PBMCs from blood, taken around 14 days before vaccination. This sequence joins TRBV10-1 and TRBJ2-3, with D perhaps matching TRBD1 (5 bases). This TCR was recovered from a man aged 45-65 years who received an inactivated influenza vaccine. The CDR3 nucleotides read TGCGCCAGCAGTGACCGTTGGGGCAACACAGATACGCAGTATTTT. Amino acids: CASSDRWGNTDTQYF.